The 26 T cell receptor beta chains listed next were all sequenced from one sample in a study of cytomegalovirus exposure and HLA in healthy donors. Primers for the PCR totalled 60 Vbeta and 13 Jbeta. The table came from immunoSEQ multiplex PCR; TCRdb's copy has only in-frame clones and leaves some out. The data hold about 160,000 clones, with 65% to 85% observed a single time. Sequencing was carried out using PBMCs. The receptors were gathered from a woman between 18 and 29 years old in good health and CMV-seronegative.

The chain recombines TRBV6-1 with TRBJ2-7; the match to TRBD1 covers 11 bases. V shed 6 bases, J shed 6 bases, and the junction held 7 bases outside the gene matches. This CDR3 is 14 amino acids long. Germline V gene data show CDR1 as MNHNS and CDR2 as SASEGT. The CDR3 loop reads CASSMGQGVGEQYF. The CDR3 bases are TGTGCCAGCAGCATGGGACAGGGGGTAGGCGAGCAGTACTTC.

The gene calls are TRBV5-5 and TRBJ2-2; D may be TRBD1 (5 bases). Trimming removed 4 bases from V and 3 bases from J, with 16 bases in between. Germline values: CDR1 SGHKS, CDR2 YYEKEE (reference sequence). The CDR3 is 16 residues long. CDR3 protein: CASSQGLSLYTGELFF. Written as DNA, the CDR3 is TGTGCCAGCAGCCAGGGCCTATCGTTATACACCGGGGAGCTGTTTTTT. The variable domain in full, completed from reference TRBV5-5 and TRBJ2-2, reads DAGVTQSPTHLIKTRGQQVTLRCSPISGHKSVSWYQQVLGQGPQFIFQYYEKEERGRGNFPDRFSARQFPNYSSELNVNALLLGDSALYLCASSQGLSLYTGELFFGEGSRLTVL.

Only a few counts were recorded for this clone. J is TRBJ2-5 and V is TRBV12-2; the D call in the table, TRBD2, was not verified against the DNA. TRBV12-2 is noted as a pseudogene. This CDR3 has 19 residues. The CDR3 sequence: CASRFRLRVAGGPQETQYF. CDR3 bases: TGTGCAAGTCGCTTTCGGTTAAGGGTAGCGGGGGGGCCACAGGAGACCCAGTACTTC.

This chain joins TRBV5-1 and TRBJ2-2; 10 bases line up with TRBD2. V lost 6 bases to trimming and J lost 6 bases; unmatched junction nucleotides: 11. This CDR3 has 16 residues. Germline V CDR1 and CDR2: SGHRS, YFSETQ. The CDR3 spells CASKPGASGGSGELFF. The CDR3, as DNA: TGCGCCAGCAAACCGGGGGCTAGCGGGGGTTCCGGGGAGCTGTTTTTT. Looking up the rest from reference TRBV5-1 and TRBJ2-2 gives the full variable domain: KAGVTQTPRYLIKTRGQQVTLSCSPISGHRSVSWYQQTPGQGLQFLFEYFSETQRNKGNFPGRFSGRQFSNSRSEMNVSTLELGDSALYLCASKPGASGGSGELFFGEGSRLTVL.

The chain carries TRBV7-3 and TRBJ2-2; TRBD2 matches 7 bases. Trimming cost V 2 bases and J 4 bases; bases outside gene matches: 4. Germline lookup yields CDR1 SGHTA and CDR2 FQGTGA. The CDR3 runs 15 residues. The CDR3 region is CASSLSGGRTGELFF. The DNA of the CDR3 is TGTGCCAGCAGCTTATCGGGGGGACGCACCGGGGAGCTGTTTTTT.

This chain joins TRBV7-2 and TRBJ2-7; D is unclear. The J call may not be correct, given that the DNA end is closer to TRBJ2-1. The CDR3 extends over 12 amino acids. Germline V gene lookup returns CDR1 SGHTA and CDR2 FQGNSA. The DNA of the CDR3 is TGTGCCAGCAGCCCGGATAGCTTCGAGCAGTTCTTC. Its translation is CASSPDSFEQFF.

This sequence joins TRBV28 and TRBJ1-2; no definite D call. CDR1 is MDHEN and CDR2 is SYDVKM in the germline V gene. This CDR3 is 15 amino acids long. The CDR3 here is CAAYDPQLPLYGYTF. Written as DNA, the CDR3 is TGTGCAGCATATGACCCACAGCTCCCACTCTATGGCTACACCTTC.

J is TRBJ1-2 and V is TRBV30, with a tentative D call TRBD1 (5 bases). The CDR3 is made up of 12 amino acids. CDR1 GTSNPN and CDR2 SVGIG come from the germline V gene (reference sequence). V was cut by 4 bases and J by 13 bases, with 19 bases left in between. CDR3 amino acids: CAWNLGADAPTF. The CDR3 DNA sequence: TGTGCCTGGAACTTAGGGGCAGATGCCCCCACCTTC.

In this sample, this clone turned up once. The chain links TRBV29-1 to TRBJ1-1; tentative D call: TRBD1 (6 bases). The CDR3 extends over 12 amino acids. CDR1 and CDR2 from the germline V gene are SQVTM and ANQGSEA. Trimming removed 7 bases at V and 1 base at J, with 10 bases between. The DNA of the CDR3 is TGCAGCGCACCGACAGGGAACACTGAAGCTTTCTTT. It codes for CSAPTGNTEAFF.

A single count supports this clone. V is TRBV27 and J is TRBJ2-6; the D gene is possibly TRBD2 (5 bases). V was pared by 3 bases and J by 1 base, with 7 bases between. In germline, CDR1 is MNHEY, CDR2 SMNVEV (reference sequence). CDR3 length equals 15 residues. The CDR3 protein is CASSFEGSGANVLTF. Here the CDR3 DNA reads TGTGCCAGCAGTTTTGAGGGATCTGGGGCCAACGTCCTGACTTTC.

The chain couples TRBV5-4 to TRBJ2-7; no clear D. Per the germline V gene, CDR1 is SGHNT and CDR2 is YYREEE (reference sequence). V lost 4 bases and J lost 0, with 8 bases in between. The CDR3 has 13 amino acids. The chain's CDR3 is CASSLPSSYEQYF. The CDR3 region has the DNA TGTGCCAGCAGCCTACCGAGCTCCTACGAGCAGTACTTC.

V is TRBV2 and J is TRBJ1-2, with no clear D. With 5 bases removed from V and 4 bases from J, the gap between germline ends came to 8 bases. The CDR3 runs to 12 residues. Looked up from germline, CDR1 is SNHLY and CDR2 is FYNNEI. In DNA form, the CDR3 reads TGTGCCAGCAGTTACAGCCCCTATGGCTACACCTTC. The encoded protein is CASSYSPYGYTF.

This clone was seen only once. V and J are TRBV30 and TRBJ2-6, with D perhaps TRBD1 (5 bases). Germline CDR1 is GTSNPN and CDR2 is SVGIG (reference sequence). The CDR3 is 17 residues long. V lost 3 bases and J lost 0, with 15 bases in between. The DNA of the CDR3 is TGTGCCTGGAGCGTCGGACACCTGGTCTCTGGGGCCAACGTCCTGACTTTC. Amino acids: CAWSVGHLVSGANVLTF. Supplemented by reference TRBV30 and TRBJ2-6, the full variable domain reads SQTIHQWPATLVQPVGSPLSLECTVEGTSNPNLYWYRQAAGRGLQLLFYSVGIGQISSEVPQNLSASRPQDRQFILSSKKLLLSDSGFYLCAWSVGHLVSGANVLTFGAGSRLTVL.

The chain combines TRBV5-6 with TRBJ1-2, with 10 nucleotides matching TRBD1. After removal of 2 bases from V and 8 bases from J, the junction contained 9 bases not matched to a gene. CDR1 and CDR2 from the germline V gene are SGHDT and YYEEEE. CDR3 length: 15 residues. DNA for the CDR3: TGTGCCAGCAGCTTCCGGACAGGGGGAAGAGGAGGCTACACCTTC. Translated: CASSFRTGGRGGYTF.

The V and J genes are TRBV6-6 and TRBJ1-3; 11 positions agree with TRBD1. The CDR3 contains 16 residues. Germline CDR1 reads MNHNY; CDR2 reads SVGAGI (reference sequence). With 0 bases clipped from V and 8 bases from J, the junction kept 6 bases outside the gene matches. The CDR3 region is CASSYSGQGAIDTIYF. CDR3 nucleotides: TGTGCCAGCAGTTACTCTGGACAGGGGGCCATAGACACCATATATTTT.

V is TRBV15 and J is TRBJ1-2; D remains unclear. Trimming removed 0 bases at V and 4 bases at J, with 33 bases between. Germline V gene lookup returns CDR1 LNHNV and CDR2 YYDKDF (reference sequence). The CDR3 has 22 amino acids. In DNA, the CDR3 is TGTGCCACCAGCAGAGATCTGGGTCGCAGCAGAGATCAGGTGTCCCCCTCCTATGGCTACACCTTC. Translated, it gives CATSRDLGRSRDQVSPSYGYTF.

The chain recombines TRBV6-1 with TRBJ1-5, with TRBD1 matching over 9 bases. CDR3 length equals 13 residues. Per germline, CDR1 MNHNS and CDR2 SASEGT. V gave up 8 bases and J gave up 5 bases; unmatched junction bases: 4. The CDR3 region has the DNA TGTGCCAGCGCCAGGGACAGGGATCAGCCCCAGCATTTT. Translation: CASARDRDQPQHF.

This clone was observed a single time. This rearrangement joins TRBV27 to TRBJ2-7, with D possibly TRBD1 on 6 matching bases. The germline V gene encodes CDR1 MNHEY and CDR2 SMNVEV (reference sequence). The V end was cut by 4 bases, the J end by 7 bases, with 14 bases between. This CDR3 is 13 amino acids long. The CDR3, as DNA: TGTGCCAGCAGTTGGACAGAGGGCGGAGAGCAGTACTTC. Amino acids: CASSWTEGGEQYF.

The chain links TRBV4-1 to TRBJ2-7, with unresolved D. The CDR3 has 16 residues. Looked up from germline, CDR1 is MGHRA and CDR2 is YSYEKL. V was clipped by 4 bases and J by 2 bases, with 18 bases between them. CDR3 bases: TGCGCCAGCAGCCCGCAACCAGTCTCCCTCACCTACGAGCAGTACTTC. It is translated as CASSPQPVSLTYEQYF.

This chain connects TRBV27 to TRBJ2-7, with 8 bases lining up with TRBD1. This CDR3 spans 15 amino acids. Germline CDR1 and CDR2: MNHEY and SMNVEV (reference sequence). Unmatched junction bases numbered 8, after V lost 0 bases and J lost 7 bases. CDR3 sequence (DNA): TGTGCCAGCAGTTTATCTCCAGGGGGCTGGACGGAGCAGTACTTC. Its protein is CASSLSPGGWTEQYF.

The V call is TRBV6-5, the J call TRBJ1-5, with TRBD1 as a possible D gene (5 bases). Trimming took 6 bases from V and 4 from J, leaving 13 bases between them. The CDR3 runs 14 residues. CDR1 MNHEY and CDR2 SVGAGI come from the germline V gene. CDR3 in amino acids: CASRPDRSNQPQHF. Written as DNA, the CDR3 is TGTGCCAGCAGGCCCGACAGAAGTAATCAGCCCCAGCATTTT.

This sequence joins TRBV28 and TRBJ2-1; possible D gene TRBD1, 6 bases. CDR1 and CDR2 from the germline V gene are MDHEN and SYDVKM. The germline V and J ends were trimmed by 7 bases and 3 bases, with 13 bases remaining between them. The CDR3 sequence is 14 residues long. For the CDR3, the DNA is TGTGCCAGCAAGAGACCGGACAGCTACAATGAGCAGTTCTTC. Translation gives CASKRPDSYNEQFF.

Here the CDR3 DNA reads TGTGCCTGGAGTTCGGGACTAGCGGGGGTGTCTAGCACAGATACGCAGTATTTT. It codes for CAWSSGLAGVSSTDTQYF. The chain joins TRBV30 to TRBJ2-3, with 14 bases fitting TRBD2. With V trimmed by 2 bases and J by 0 bases, 7 bases remained unmatched. From germline, CDR1 is GTSNPN and CDR2 SVGIG (reference sequence). CDR3 length: 18 residues.

V is TRBV5-4 and J is TRBJ2-2, with D possibly TRBD1 on 6 matching bases. Germline loops: CDR1 SGHNT, CDR2 YYREEE (reference sequence). The CDR3 contains 15 residues. Trimming took off 5 bases at V and 4 bases at J, with 15 bases between the two ends. The CDR3 sequence: CASRDGQSFTGELFF. CDR3 DNA sequence: TGTGCCAGCAGGGACGGACAGTCCTTCACCGGGGAGCTGTTTTTT.

The chain links TRBV5-1 to TRBJ2-7; D not resolved. V was trimmed by 0 bases and J by 0 bases, leaving 7 bases between them. CDR3 size: 14 residues. Germline V gene lookup returns CDR1 SGHRS and CDR2 YFSETQ. CDR3 sequence: CASSLARSSYEQYF. The CDR3 coding sequence is TGCGCCAGCAGCTTGGCTCGCAGCTCCTACGAGCAGTACTTC.

J is TRBJ1-1 and V is TRBV7-9, with TRBD1 matching 7 bases. The germline CDR1 and CDR2 sequences are SEHNR and FQNEAQ (reference sequence). The trim removed 3 bases at V and 0 bases at J, leaving 10 bases unmatched. CDR3 length equals 17 residues. The CDR3 sequence: CASSFRKTGEVNTEAFF. In DNA form, the CDR3 reads TGTGCCAGCAGCTTCCGGAAAACAGGGGAAGTGAACACTGAAGCTTTCTTT.